This T cell receptor beta chain emerged from a study of shared clonotypes between healthy human individuals (dated by TCRdb to about 2020). With regard to the full study: Three men and a couple of women, aged 18 to 49 years, made up the cohort. For each donor, CD4 naive and CD4 memory were each given three plates, CD8 naive was given two plates, and CD8 memory was given one plate. The study deeply sequenced blood TCR repertoires of about 5 healthy adults to estimate repertoire size and the extent of clonotype sharing between individuals. To increase sequencing depth and limit assay-specific biases, TCR repertoire library preparation and sequencing were carried out by different laboratories using diverse techniques. Per donor, leukapheresis produced somewhere between about 0.8 and 9.5 billion PBMCs.

Beyond this particular receptor, the publication reports: Across a handful of donors, about 4.5% of naive CD4, more than 3% of naive CD8, around 2.5% of memory CD4, and around 0.4% of memory CD8 clonotypes were shared. Incomplete sequencing was indicated by rarefaction of sorted-subset datasets, despite the large sequencing depth. Compared with non-shared clonotypes, the clonotypes found in all four sorted-subset donors had higher generation probabilities. Because the study included a small number of donors, the genetic and exposure-history diversity represented was limited. Pairwise subsampling indicated that sequencing depth was expected to affect the degree of clonotype sharing among donors. Only blood was sampled, and tissue TCR repertoires likely differ from those in blood. Larger estimated clonotype richness was generally found for naive subsets than for memory subsets.

This clone showed up just a few times. Its specific antigen is unknown. Base qualities are not at hand, and no much larger clone is one base apart. The donors were healthy, HIV-negative adults with no recently reported acute infections or vaccinations. Every donor was a Caucasian adult residing in Nashville, Tennessee, USA. The CD8 memory samples were a combination of magnetically selected CD45RO+ cells and CCR7-negative CD45RA+ effector memory (TemRA) cells. Blood was collected by leukapheresis, and PBMCs were isolated by Ficoll-Histopaque density gradient centrifugation and then cryopreserved in liquid nitrogen vapor phase. Analytical flow cytometry was used to check the purity and quantity of every magnetically sorted T cell population. Genomic DNA was isolated from every sorted fraction and measured by UV absorbance on a Nanodrop 2000c. TCR CDR3 regions were amplified from genomic DNA by multiplex PCR using the deep immunoSEQ assay. Extracted genomic DNA from each cell subset was distributed evenly across all wells of several immunoSEQ 96-well plates, and each plate was treated as a replicate. Each replicate PCR for sorted subsets received around 200 ng genomic DNA, equal to 28,000 or so T cell genomes. Purified libraries were measured with a Qubit 3.0 fluorometer, size-checked on a Bioanalyzer 2100, and measured again with the KAPA Library Quantification kit. A separate single-read 150-cycle Illumina NextSeq 550 flow cell was used to sequence each immunoSEQ 96-well plate. As for how the authors treated the data: Because the immunoSEQ output held only junctional sequences and lacked quality scores, the filtering could not match the filtering applied to full-length reads. To assign V/J genes and CDR3, sequences were annotated against IMGT germline references using PyIR, a Python wrapper for IgBLAST v1.9. Reads were filtered out if the reads had weak V/J assignments (E-value above 1e-6), no CDR3, stop codons, out-of-frame junctions, or ambiguous translated residues. A V3J clonotype was defined by an identical inferred V gene, J gene, and CDR3 amino acid sequence. To compute the percentage overlap between repertoires, the number of shared unique clonotypes was divided by the size of the smaller repertoire. Repertoire richness was assessed with RTK rarefaction, the Chao1 estimator, and Recon v2.1 estimates of unobserved clonotypes. Generation probabilities were computed with OLGA for all TCRbeta clonotypes obtained by the gDNA method from several donors. In its TCRdb copy, this immuneACCESS table keeps in-frame sequences only and misses some clones. Where compared with another copy, unresolved V genes explain less than half of these, and the others have no known cause. The V and J calls and the clone size are those of that table, but D and trimming were determined from the DNA. Here the sample has approximately 87,000 clones; 50% to 70% occur a single time. Roughly 49% of the sample is in the top ten clones.

This sequence originates from a man younger than 40 in good health. Sequencing was done on a sample of memory CD8+ T cells sorted from blood. The cell subset or site tag for this specimen amounts to: CD45RO+ cells pooled with CCR7-negative TemRA cells.

The bases are TGTGCCAGCAGTGAAATCATCGGCGGGGAGCTGTTTTTT. This encodes CASSEIIGGELFF. In this chain, TRBV25-1 is recombined with TRBJ2-2, with the D gene call left open. Trimming removed 2 bases from V and 7 bases from J, leaving 8 bases between the germline ends. The CDR3, from cysteine to phenylalanine, totals 13 residues. CDR3 DNA only is kept here, 39 bases in frame from base 1. The germline V gene yields MGHDK for CDR1 and SYGVNS for CDR2.